The entry below gives a single T cell receptor beta chain sequence along with its context. This clone's antigen is unknown. No per-base quality is available; no much larger clone lies one base away. The CDR3 regions of human TCRbeta chains were analyzed by immunosequencing. As for how the authors treated the data: TCRs in the repertoires were compared against a reference library of SARS-CoV-2-specific TCRs that had been generated with the MIRA antigen-specificity platform. Breadth was defined as the fraction of unique TCRs that were SARS-CoV-2-associated, and depth was defined as the fraction of total T cells that were SARS-CoV-2-associated. Using the MIRA data, each spike-specific TCR was assigned both to the spike region to which the TCR was reactive and to a CD4 or CD8 class. Log10-transformed breadth and depth values were compared by one-way ANOVA with Sidak's multiple comparisons tests. The source is immuneACCESS, and TCRdb retained only in-frame sequences with V and J called. Part of the clones is not carried over; for the studies checked, unresolved V genes explain less than half of this, and the remainder is unexplained. The V and J calls and the clone size are those of that table, but D and trimming were determined from the DNA. The sample table shows 200,000 or so clones, and almost 90% are seen once. The ten largest clones take up roughly 8% of the sample.

This specimen's time point label, interpreted: baseline before first vaccination. Samples from vaccinated people were obtained from the UK trials COV001 and COV002, which included a single-blind randomized controlled phase 2/3 trial of AZD1222 (ChAdOx1 nCoV-19) in healthy adults. For TCRbeta chain sequencing, PBMC samples from trial participants were taken at day 0 and at day 28 after the second dose. These data are taken from a study of T cell responses to AZD1222 COVID-19 vaccine listed by TCRdb under 2021. Background on the whole study: AZD1222 recipients given second doses at about 4 weeks or at about 12 weeks were pooled, since spike-specific TCR depth and breadth were not found to differ between the two schedules. TCR sequencing covered 233 trial participants: 200 to 220 given two doses of AZD1222 and 26 given two doses of MenACWY control vaccine. Trial participants were enrolled into age subgroups of 18-55, 56-69 and 70-plus years, which contained about 160, 30 and 59 TCR-sequenced participants, respectively. Results and caveats for the whole study, not just this receptor: After two AZD1222 doses, both the breadth and the depth of spike-specific TCRs were significantly higher than at day 0 and than in MenACWY recipients. Because no samples from the day 14 peak response were available, repertoires could be characterized only after the peak T cell response. The 56-69-year group was small, and its depth increase did not reach significance, likely because of low power. Reportedly, almost half of the unique spike-specific TCRs recognized epitopes lying outside the regions that are mutated in the B.1.351 and B.1.1.7 variants. Conclusions about previously exposed vaccinees are limited because only 5 or 6 AZD1222 recipients were SARS-CoV-2 seropositive at baseline. Most participants were white British and females outnumbered males, and the authors suggested that clonal diversity may have been underestimated. The whole spike protein was spanned by vaccine-associated CD4 TCRs, and dominant responses were seen in regions 160-218 and 743-854.

CDR1 SGHRS and CDR2 YFSETQ are derived from the germline V gene. V is shortened by 0 bases, J by 0 bases, and the region joining them spans 9 bases. Spanning cysteine to phenylalanine, the CDR3 consists of 15 amino acids. Only the CDR3 DNA is retained, 45 bases long and in frame from the first base. The receptor's source is an adult in good health. Material: peripheral blood, obtained on day 0 of AZD1222 vaccination. The sequence is built from TRBV5-1 and TRBJ1-1, with no confident D gene call. For the CDR3, the sequence is CASSLVPGLNTEAFF. The bases read TGCGCCAGCAGCTTGGTTCCGGGTTTGAACACTGAAGCTTTCTTT.